This is a list of T cell receptor beta chains from one sample in a study of T cell responses to AZD1222 COVID-19 vaccine. Using immunoSEQ multiplex PCR, the repertoire was profiled, and TCRdb retains in-frame clones only, with some absent. Among under 130,000 clones listed, just under 95% were seen once. Material: peripheral blood, obtained on day 0 of AZD1222 vaccination. These receptors were obtained from an adult in good health. The CDR3 runs from the conserved cysteine through the conserved F or W. D genes are given only for firm matches. Size is omitted from some rows. Given values are once, few, many or a class for expanded clones.

d_call,v_call,j_call,cdr3_length,clone_size,cdr3_aa,cdr3_nt
TRBD1,TRBV5-1,TRBJ2-2,16,NA,CASSWTGPGNTGELFF,TGCGCCAGCAGCTGGACAGGCCCGGGGAACACCGGGGAGCTGTTTTTT
NA,TRBV11-2,TRBJ2-2,16,NA,CASSLVAGMPGGELFF,TGTGCCAGCAGCTTAGTTGCGGGAATGCCTGGCGGGGAGCTGTTTTTT
TRBD2,TRBV28,TRBJ2-3,21,NA,CASSLFRTSGEMGASTDTQYF,TGTGCCAGCAGTTTATTTAGGACTAGCGGGGAGATGGGGGCTAGCACAGATACGCAGTATTTT
NA,TRBV19,TRBJ1-6,14,NA,CASSTGQNNSPLHF,TGTGCCAGTAGTACCGGACAGAATAATTCACCCCTCCACTTT
NA,TRBV24-1,TRBJ1-2,14,NA,CATSDSQPGVGYTF,TGTGCCACCAGTGATTCCCAACCGGGGGTGGGCTACACCTTC
NA,TRBV14,TRBJ1-1,13,NA,CASSQVRNTEAFF,TGTGCCAGCAGCCAAGTGCGAAACACTGAAGCTTTCTTT
TRBD2,TRBV7-9,TRBJ2-7,18,NA,CASSAAGTSASDGYEQYF,TGTGCCAGCAGCGCAGCGGGGACTAGCGCATCTGACGGATACGAGCAGTACTTC
TRBD2,TRBV19,TRBJ2-1,14,NA,CASTLLAGGNEQFF,TGTGCCAGTACCTTACTAGCGGGGGGCAATGAGCAGTTCTTC
NA,TRBV21-1,TRBJ1-1,10,NA,CASSKEEAFF,TGTGCCAGCAGCAAAGAAGAAGCTTTCTTT
NA,TRBV11-3,TRBJ2-1,11,NA,CASSLANEQFF,TGTGCCAGCAGCTTAGCTAATGAGCAGTTCTTC
TRBD1,TRBV30,TRBJ2-7,15,once,CAWSAPEDRAYEQYF,TGTGCCTGGAGTGCCCCCGAGGACAGGGCCTACGAGCAGTACTTC
NA,TRBV30,TRBJ2-1,13,once,CAWSMNGYNEQFF,TGTGCCTGGAGTATGAACGGGTACAATGAGCAGTTCTTC
NA,TRBV7-9,TRBJ1-2,13,NA,CASSSDKYYGYTF,TGTGCCAGCAGCTCCGACAAGTACTATGGCTACACCTTC
NA,TRBV20-1,TRBJ1-1,11,NA,CSASLPVLAFF,TGCAGTGCTAGTCTGCCAGTGTTAGCTTTCTTT
NA,TRBV7-6,TRBJ1-3,14,once,CASSPARGGNTIYF,TGTGCCAGCAGCCCTGCCAGGGGAGGAAACACCATATATTTT
NA,TRBV7-9,TRBJ1-2,13,NA,CASSLFDSDGYTF,TGTGCCAGCAGCTTATTCGACAGTGATGGCTACACCTTC
NA,TRBV12-3/TRBV12-4,TRBJ1-1,13,NA,CASSFQTDTEAFF,TGTGCCAGCAGTTTCCAGACCGACACTGAAGCTTTCTTT
NA,TRBV14,TRBJ2-1,12,NA,CASSLWGDEQFF,TGTGCCAGCAGTCTTTGGGGGGATGAGCAGTTCTTC
NA,TRBV5-1,TRBJ1-1,13,NA,CASNGHLNTEAFF,TGCGCCAGCAACGGACACCTGAACACTGAAGCTTTCTTT
NA,TRBV27,TRBJ2-2,12,NA,CASSPNTGELFF,TGTGCCAGCAGCCCTAACACCGGGGAGCTGTTTTTT
NA,TRBV9,TRBJ1-1,13,NA,CASSVARNTEAFF,TGTGCCAGCAGCGTCGCCAGGAACACTGAAGCTTTCTTT
NA,TRBV18,TRBJ2-7,14,NA,CASSPTSSSYEQYF,TGTGCCAGCTCACCAACATCGAGCTCCTACGAGCAGTACTTC
TRBD2,TRBV4-2,TRBJ2-2,18,NA,CASSHEPGSSGGSGELFF,TGTGCCAGCAGCCACGAACCGGGATCTAGCGGGGGTTCCGGGGAGCTGTTTTTT
TRBD1,TRBV2,TRBJ1-1,19,NA,CASRGPGQGFSQMATEAFF,TGTGCCAGCAGGGGGCCGGGACAGGGGTTTTCCCAGATGGCCACTGAAGCTTTCTTT
TRBD2,TRBV5-1,TRBJ2-2,15,NA,CASSLTSGRSGELFF,TGCGCCAGCAGCTTGACTAGCGGGAGGTCCGGGGAGCTGTTTTTT
NA,TRBV18,TRBJ2-1,13,NA,CASSPSRVNEQFF,TGTGCCAGCTCACCTTCCAGGGTCAATGAGCAGTTCTTC
TRBD1,TRBV13,TRBJ1-2,15,few,CASSDSRTGSYGYTF,TGTGCCAGCAGCGATTCCCGGACAGGGAGCTATGGCTACACCTTC
NA,TRBV7-2,TRBJ2-7,13,NA,CASSQRVGYEQYF,TGTGCCAGCAGCCAGCGGGTGGGGTACGAGCAGTACTTC
TRBD1,TRBV5-1,TRBJ1-6,16,NA,CASSWAQQGGNSPLHF,TGCGCCAGCAGCTGGGCCCAACAGGGGGGAAATTCACCCCTCCACTTT
NA,TRBV19,TRBJ1-5,14,NA,CASRHWQEREPQHF,TGTGCCAGTAGGCATTGGCAGGAAAGGGAGCCCCAGCATTTT
NA,TRBV6-1,TRBJ1-2,13,once,CASSDRVMVGYTF,TGTGCCAGCAGTGACAGGGTGATGGTTGGCTACACCTTC
TRBD1,TRBV6-5,TRBJ2-5,16,NA,CASSYSKGRGMETQYF,TGTGCCAGCAGTTACTCGAAAGGCAGGGGGATGGAGACCCAGTACTTC
TRBD1,TRBV6-6,TRBJ2-1,16,NA,CASSYSGQGLYNEQFF,TGTGCCAGCAGTTACTCAGGACAGGGTCTCTACAATGAGCAGTTCTTC
TRBD1,TRBV6-5,TRBJ1-4,15,NA,CASTQPRGDREKLFF,TGTGCCAGCACCCAACCCAGGGGGGATAGGGAAAAACTGTTTTTT
NA,TRBV28,TRBJ2-1,16,NA,CASSLVPAQGYNEQFF,TGTGCCAGCAGTTTGGTTCCAGCCCAAGGATACAATGAGCAGTTCTTC
NA,TRBV19,TRBJ2-3,13,NA,CATGSQVKDTQYF,TGTGCCACCGGATCCCAGGTCAAAGATACGCAGTATTTT
NA,TRBV20-1,TRBJ1-4,10,NA,CSASREELFF,TGCAGCGCCTCCAGGGAGGAACTGTTTTTT
NA,TRBV11-2,TRBJ2-7,15,NA,CASRARGARTTEQYF,TGTGCCAGCAGGGCCCGCGGGGCCCGAACCACCGAGCAGTACTTC
NA,TRBV25-1,TRBJ2-3,11,once,CASRTGDTQYF,TGTGCCAGCAGAACAGGAGATACGCAGTATTTT
NA,TRBV28,TRBJ1-1,13,NA,CASIKRSDTEAFF,TGTGCCAGCATAAAGAGGTCGGACACTGAAGCTTTCTTT
NA,TRBV30,TRBJ1-1,14,NA,CAWRGDMMNTEAFF,TGTGCCTGGAGAGGGGACATGATGAACACTGAAGCTTTCTTT
NA,TRBV5-6,TRBJ1-2,14,NA,CASSARRGSWGYTF,TGTGCCAGCAGCGCACGTCGGGGGTCGTGGGGCTACACCTTC
NA,TRBV7-9,TRBJ2-1,11,NA,CASSLRLDGFF,TGTGCCAGCAGCTTAAGGCTAGACGGGTTCTTC
NA,TRBV7-2,TRBJ1-6,16,NA,CASSKDSLPYNSPLHF,TGTGCCAGCAGCAAGGACAGTCTCCCCTATAATTCACCCCTCCACTTT